The TCR beta chain described here comes from a study of blood T cell repertoires in COVID-19. Study-level background: The United States, Italy and Spain supplied acute and convalescent COVID-19 samples. Sample material is recorded as cDNA or gDNA derived from T cells, B-cell-depleted T cells, or PBMCs.

Trimming took 4 bases from V and 4 from J, leaving 16 bases between them. The CDR3 spans 15 residues. CDR1 and CDR2 (germline): SGHDT, YYEEEE. Methods used by the authors: Amplification with reference gene primers provided the estimates of nucleated cell counts. This table comes from immunoSEQ multiplex PCR, and its TCRdb copy is limited to in-frame clones, with some not included. V and J calls and clone size are copied from that table; D and trimming were computed from the DNA. The table records about 150,000 clones, 65% to 85% of them present only once. The V and J genes are TRBV5-6 and TRBJ2-3; no reliable D call. The source material was peripheral blood. This sequence was found in a woman aged 65 to 85 who had recovered from COVID-19. The CDR3: CASSPPKSRADTQYF. The CDR3 DNA is TGTGCCAGCAGCCCTCCCAAATCACGGGCAGATACGCAGTATTTT.